The clone carrying this T cell receptor beta chain has just a few counts. Antigen unknown. The sample originates from a study of cytotoxic CD8 clonotypes in ibrutinib-treated CLL. Study-wide background: It was after a median approximately twelve months of treatment, range 6 to 36, that response samples were taken.

Trimming removed 5 bases at V and 6 bases at J, with 11 bases between. This CDR3 has 12 amino acids. Germline V gene data show CDR1 as SGHVS and CDR2 as FNYEAQ. Study results and caveats: Public clonotypes, an uncommon group, contracted or remained stable on treatment. Having risen at ibrutinib response, clonality had fallen back toward baseline by progression.

Some clones are missing from TCRdb's copy, which holds only in-frame ones; the method was immunoSEQ multiplex PCR. The table shows about 63,000 clones, with approximately 75% occurring only once. The sample consisted of PBMCs, taken after 12 months of ibrutinib treatment. The clonotype originates from a human donor with chronic lymphocytic leukemia. The chain combines TRBV7-6 with TRBJ2-7; D is ambiguous. Here the CDR3 DNA reads TGTGCCAGCAGCCTCAACGCAGGCGAGCAGTACTTC. Amino acid sequence: CASSLNAGEQYF.